The rows below give T cell receptor beta chains drawn from one sample of a study of T-cell reconstitution after alpha-beta-depleted transplantation in children. One entry per CDR3 protein results from TCRdb running MiXCR on the PCR reads. The sample records 250,000 to 400,000 distinct CDR3 sequences, around 20% being singletons. Sequencing was performed on PBMCs, mostly from graft donor cells, taken 180 days after TCRalphabeta/CD19-depleted stem cell transplant. The receptor source for this set is a male patient under 18 who had a stem cell transplant for acute lymphoblastic leukemia, so the T cells may come from the graft donor. CDR3s include the opening cysteine and the closing phenylalanine or tryptophan. The D gene is left open where the match is weak. Only some rows state a clone size, as once, few, many or a class for expanded clones.

d_call: NA; j_call: TRBJ2-5; cdr3_length: 16; v_call: TRBV21-1; clone_size: NA; cdr3_nt: TGTGCCAGCAGCATCGGGTCTAGCGGGAGGAAAGAGACCCAGTACTTC; cdr3_aa: CASSIGSSGRKETQYF
d_call: NA; j_call: TRBJ2-1; cdr3_length: 14; v_call: TRBV27; clone_size: NA; cdr3_nt: TGTGCCAGCAGTCCCCGGACAGCGTACAATGAGCAGTTCTTC; cdr3_aa: CASSPRTAYNEQFF
d_call: TRBD1; j_call: TRBJ1-1; cdr3_length: 13; v_call: TRBV24-1; clone_size: NA; cdr3_nt: TGTGCCACCAGTGGGCTGGCAGGGGGAAAAGCTTTCTTT; cdr3_aa: CATSGLAGGKAFF
d_call: TRBD2; j_call: TRBJ2-3; cdr3_length: 17; v_call: TRBV7-6; clone_size: NA; cdr3_nt: TGTGCCAGCAGCTTAGCCGAGCGGGAGATGAGCACAGATACGCAGTATTTT; cdr3_aa: CASSLAEREMSTDTQYF
d_call: NA; j_call: TRBJ1-4; cdr3_length: 14; v_call: TRBV29-1; clone_size: NA; cdr3_nt: TGCAGCGTTGAAGCACAGGGCCTCGGGGAAAAACTGTTTTTT; cdr3_aa: CSVEAQGLGEKLFF
d_call: NA; j_call: TRBJ2-7; cdr3_length: 13; v_call: TRBV27; clone_size: few; cdr3_nt: TGTGCCAGCATGGGGGGCGGTTCCTACGAGCAGTACTTC; cdr3_aa: CASMGGGSYEQYF
d_call: NA; j_call: TRBJ2-1; cdr3_length: 16; v_call: TRBV20-1; clone_size: NA; cdr3_nt: TGCAGTGCCGGGCGGGTCTTTTCCAGCTCCTACAATGAGCAGTTCTTC; cdr3_aa: CSAGRVFSSSYNEQFF
d_call: NA; j_call: TRBJ2-1; cdr3_length: 13; v_call: TRBV2; clone_size: few; cdr3_nt: TGTGCCAGCAGTGAGGGCCGGTACAATGAGCAGTTCTTC; cdr3_aa: CASSEGRYNEQFF
d_call: NA; j_call: TRBJ2-7; cdr3_length: 18; v_call: TRBV4-1; clone_size: few; cdr3_nt: TGCGCCAGCAGAAGAGTGGGGGGCGCGGGGAAATCGTCCTACGAGCAGTACTTC; cdr3_aa: CASRRVGGAGKSSYEQYF
d_call: TRBD1; j_call: TRBJ1-2; cdr3_length: 15; v_call: TRBV12-3/TRBV12-4; clone_size: NA; cdr3_nt: TGTGCCAGCAGTTTGTGGCAGGGGGCTAACTATGGCTACACCTTC; cdr3_aa: CASSLWQGANYGYTF
d_call: NA; j_call: TRBJ2-6; cdr3_length: 16; v_call: TRBV6-5; clone_size: few; cdr3_nt: TGTGCCAGCAGTTACCTAGCCGGGTGGGGGGCCAACGTCCTGACTTTC; cdr3_aa: CASSYLAGWGANVLTF
d_call: TRBD2; j_call: TRBJ2-1; cdr3_length: 19; v_call: TRBV3-1; clone_size: few; cdr3_nt: TGTGCCAGCAGCCAACCTTCTACTAGCGGGGGACCCTCCTACAATGAGCAGTTCTTC; cdr3_aa: CASSQPSTSGGPSYNEQFF
d_call: NA; j_call: TRBJ2-3; cdr3_length: 13; v_call: TRBV10-3; clone_size: NA; cdr3_nt: TGTGCCACCCTAGGAGGGGTGACAGATACGCAGTATTTT; cdr3_aa: CATLGGVTDTQYF
d_call: TRBD1; j_call: TRBJ2-7; cdr3_length: 13; v_call: TRBV20-1; clone_size: NA; cdr3_nt: TGCAGTGCGAATGGGGACAGGGTCTACGAGCAGTACTTC; cdr3_aa: CSANGDRVYEQYF
d_call: NA; j_call: TRBJ2-7; cdr3_length: 15; v_call: TRBV9; clone_size: few; cdr3_nt: TGTGCCAGCAGCGTAGCCCCGGGGGATGCCTACGAGCAGTACTTC; cdr3_aa: CASSVAPGDAYEQYF
d_call: NA; j_call: TRBJ2-7; cdr3_length: 12; v_call: TRBV20-1; clone_size: NA; cdr3_nt: TGCAGTGCTACGGACTCGGGAGTCGAGCAGTACTTC; cdr3_aa: CSATDSGVEQYF
d_call: TRBD1; j_call: TRBJ2-4; cdr3_length: 17; v_call: TRBV24-1; clone_size: NA; cdr3_nt: TGTGCCACCAGTGCAAAAGACAGGGGTTTAGCCAAAAACATTCAGTACTTC; cdr3_aa: CATSAKDRGLAKNIQYF
d_call: TRBD2; j_call: TRBJ2-1; cdr3_length: 13; v_call: TRBV12-5; clone_size: few; cdr3_nt: TGTGCTACAAAGCGGGAGGCGGCCAATGAGCAGTTCTTC; cdr3_aa: CATKREAANEQFF
d_call: NA; j_call: TRBJ1-2; cdr3_length: 12; v_call: TRBV29-1; clone_size: NA; cdr3_nt: TGCAGCGTCGCAAGCGTTCTTGGTGGCTACACCTTC; cdr3_aa: CSVASVLGGYTF
d_call: NA; j_call: TRBJ2-1; cdr3_length: 14; v_call: TRBV9; clone_size: NA; cdr3_nt: TGTGCCAGCAGCGCTATAGTAGGAGGCAATGAGCAGTTCTTC; cdr3_aa: CASSAIVGGNEQFF
d_call: NA; j_call: TRBJ2-5; cdr3_length: 13; v_call: TRBV18; clone_size: NA; cdr3_nt: TGTGCCAGTTCACCTTGGACGGGAGAGACCCAGTACTTC; cdr3_aa: CASSPWTGETQYF
d_call: TRBD1; j_call: TRBJ1-2; cdr3_length: 13; v_call: TRBV5-1; clone_size: few; cdr3_nt: TGCGCCAGCAGCTTACAGGGGGCCCATGGCTACACCTTC; cdr3_aa: CASSLQGAHGYTF
d_call: TRBD1; j_call: TRBJ1-1; cdr3_length: 15; v_call: TRBV5-6; clone_size: NA; cdr3_nt: TGTGCCAGCAGCGAAACAGGGGGAATGAACACTGAAGCTTTCTTT; cdr3_aa: CASSETGGMNTEAFF
d_call: NA; j_call: TRBJ2-6; cdr3_length: 13; v_call: TRBV29-1; clone_size: NA; cdr3_nt: TGCAGCGTTGCAGGGGGGGGGGCCAACGTCCTGACTTTC; cdr3_aa: CSVAGGGANVLTF
d_call: TRBD2; j_call: TRBJ2-1; cdr3_length: 14; v_call: TRBV7-2; clone_size: NA; cdr3_nt: TGTGCCAGCAGCTTAAGAGCGGGAGTGCATGAGCAGTTCTTC; cdr3_aa: CASSLRAGVHEQFF
d_call: TRBD2; j_call: TRBJ2-7; cdr3_length: 17; v_call: TRBV4-1; clone_size: NA; cdr3_nt: TGCGCCAGCAGCCAAGGTGTCGGGGCTAGCGGGAGGCACGAGCAGTACTTC; cdr3_aa: CASSQGVGASGRHEQYF
d_call: TRBD2; j_call: TRBJ2-1; cdr3_length: 17; v_call: TRBV7-3; clone_size: NA; cdr3_nt: TGTGCCAGCAGCTCGATTCTAGCGGGAGCTGGCCACAATGAGCAGTTCTTC; cdr3_aa: CASSSILAGAGHNEQFF
d_call: NA; j_call: TRBJ1-1; cdr3_length: 16; v_call: TRBV5-1; clone_size: few; cdr3_nt: TGCGCCAGCAGCTTTAACGCTCGAGGCGTGAACACTGAAGCTTTCTTT; cdr3_aa: CASSFNARGVNTEAFF
d_call: NA; j_call: TRBJ2-4; cdr3_length: 15; v_call: TRBV18; clone_size: NA; cdr3_nt: TGTGCCAGCTCACCACAAAAACAATGGGAAAACATTCAGTACTTC; cdr3_aa: CASSPQKQWENIQYF
d_call: NA; j_call: TRBJ2-5; cdr3_length: 16; v_call: TRBV7-3; clone_size: NA; cdr3_nt: TGTGCCAGCAGCCCAACCCCCCGGACAGAAAGAGAGACCCAGTACTTC; cdr3_aa: CASSPTPRTERETQYF
d_call: NA; j_call: TRBJ1-2; cdr3_length: 18; v_call: TRBV4-1; clone_size: few; cdr3_nt: TGCGCCAGCAGCCAAGATTTCCCAGATTTACCCTGGGGGTATGGCTACACCTTC; cdr3_aa: CASSQDFPDLPWGYGYTF
d_call: TRBD2; j_call: TRBJ2-5; cdr3_length: 14; v_call: TRBV7-6; clone_size: few; cdr3_nt: TGTGCCAGCAGCCCTAGACTAGCTCTAGAGACCCAGTACTTC; cdr3_aa: CASSPRLALETQYF
d_call: NA; j_call: TRBJ1-2; cdr3_length: 14; v_call: TRBV10-3; clone_size: few; cdr3_nt: TGTGCCATCAGTGAGGTCGGGAGCGACTATGGCTACACCTTC; cdr3_aa: CAISEVGSDYGYTF
d_call: TRBD1; j_call: TRBJ2-3; cdr3_length: 16; v_call: TRBV15; clone_size: NA; cdr3_nt: TGTGCCACTACAAGGGGGCTACGAGGTATATCAGATACGCAGTATTTT; cdr3_aa: CATTRGLRGISDTQYF
d_call: NA; j_call: TRBJ2-5; cdr3_length: 12; v_call: TRBV4-1; clone_size: NA; cdr3_nt: TGCGCCAGCAGCCAAGGACGGCTCGCCCAGTACTTC; cdr3_aa: CASSQGRLAQYF
d_call: NA; j_call: TRBJ2-5; cdr3_length: 15; v_call: TRBV28; clone_size: NA; cdr3_nt: TGTGCCAGCAGTTTAGAGTCGGCCCAAGGAGAGACCCAGTACTTC; cdr3_aa: CASSLESAQGETQYF
d_call: TRBD2; j_call: TRBJ2-1; cdr3_length: 17; v_call: TRBV7-2; clone_size: many; cdr3_nt: TGTGCCAGCAGCTTACTGAGTGGACTAGCGGGAGGCGCGGAGCAGTTCTTC; cdr3_aa: CASSLLSGLAGGAEQFF
d_call: TRBD1; j_call: TRBJ1-2; cdr3_length: 13; v_call: TRBV7-9; clone_size: few; cdr3_nt: TGTGCCAGCAGCTCGGAGGGGGCCTATGGCTACACCTTC; cdr3_aa: CASSSEGAYGYTF
d_call: NA; j_call: TRBJ1-2; cdr3_length: 14; v_call: TRBV2; clone_size: NA; cdr3_nt: TGTGCCAGCACCATTTTGGGGGGACCCTATGGCTACACCTTC; cdr3_aa: CASTILGGPYGYTF
d_call: NA; j_call: TRBJ1-3; cdr3_length: 12; v_call: TRBV4-1; clone_size: NA; cdr3_nt: TGCGCCAGCAGCGGGGGGCGGAACACCATATATTTT; cdr3_aa: CASSGGRNTIYF
d_call: TRBD1; j_call: TRBJ1-5; cdr3_length: 14; v_call: TRBV7-8; clone_size: few; cdr3_nt: TGTGCCAGCAGCTTGGACAGGATCAATCAGCCCCAGCATTTT; cdr3_aa: CASSLDRINQPQHF
d_call: TRBD2; j_call: TRBJ2-3; cdr3_length: 16; v_call: TRBV6-5; clone_size: few; cdr3_nt: TGTGCCAGCAGTTACTCCGAGCGGGAGGGCCGGGATACGCAGTATTTT; cdr3_aa: CASSYSEREGRDTQYF
d_call: TRBD2; j_call: TRBJ2-7; cdr3_length: 13; v_call: TRBV7-8; clone_size: few; cdr3_nt: TGTGCCAGCAGCCGACGGGGGGTCTACGAGCAGTACTTC; cdr3_aa: CASSRRGVYEQYF
d_call: NA; j_call: TRBJ2-5; cdr3_length: 13; v_call: TRBV20-1; clone_size: NA; cdr3_nt: TGCAGTGCGCCGGTCGGGCGGATGGAGACCCAGTACTTC; cdr3_aa: CSAPVGRMETQYF
d_call: TRBD1; j_call: TRBJ2-7; cdr3_length: 14; v_call: TRBV7-6; clone_size: many; cdr3_nt: TGTGCCAGCAGCTTAGCGCTCACAGGGGACGAGCAGTACTTC; cdr3_aa: CASSLALTGDEQYF
d_call: NA; j_call: TRBJ1-6; cdr3_length: 13; v_call: TRBV5-1; clone_size: many; cdr3_nt: TGCGCCAGCAGCGGGGCAGGGCATTCACCCCTCCACTTT; cdr3_aa: CASSGAGHSPLHF
d_call: TRBD2; j_call: TRBJ2-1; cdr3_length: 17; v_call: TRBV20-1; clone_size: NA; cdr3_nt: TGCAGTGCCCCGGGATCTCAAGCGGGAGGACTATACAATGAGCAGTTCTTC; cdr3_aa: CSAPGSQAGGLYNEQFF
d_call: TRBD2; j_call: TRBJ2-7; cdr3_length: 14; v_call: TRBV12-3/TRBV12-4; clone_size: few; cdr3_nt: TGTGCCAGCAGTTTGGGCGGGAGTCCCTCCGAGCAGTACTTC; cdr3_aa: CASSLGGSPSEQYF
d_call: TRBD1; j_call: TRBJ2-7; cdr3_length: 14; v_call: TRBV6-1; clone_size: many; cdr3_nt: TGTGCCAGCAGTCCCCGGGACAGGGCCTACGAGCAGTACTTC; cdr3_aa: CASSPRDRAYEQYF
d_call: NA; j_call: TRBJ1-2; cdr3_length: 17; v_call: TRBV6-1; clone_size: NA; cdr3_nt: TGTGCCAGCAGTGCCTTCTTAGACAGACATCCTAACTATGGCTACACCTTC; cdr3_aa: CASSAFLDRHPNYGYTF
d_call: NA; j_call: TRBJ2-5; cdr3_length: 17; v_call: TRBV4-1; clone_size: NA; cdr3_nt: TGCGCCAGCAGCCAAGATATCGAACAGGCCGGAGGAGAGACCCAGTACTTC; cdr3_aa: CASSQDIEQAGGETQYF
d_call: TRBD1; j_call: TRBJ1-2; cdr3_length: 12; v_call: TRBV2; clone_size: few; cdr3_nt: TGTGCCAGACGGGACAGGGATTATGGCTACACCTTC; cdr3_aa: CARRDRDYGYTF